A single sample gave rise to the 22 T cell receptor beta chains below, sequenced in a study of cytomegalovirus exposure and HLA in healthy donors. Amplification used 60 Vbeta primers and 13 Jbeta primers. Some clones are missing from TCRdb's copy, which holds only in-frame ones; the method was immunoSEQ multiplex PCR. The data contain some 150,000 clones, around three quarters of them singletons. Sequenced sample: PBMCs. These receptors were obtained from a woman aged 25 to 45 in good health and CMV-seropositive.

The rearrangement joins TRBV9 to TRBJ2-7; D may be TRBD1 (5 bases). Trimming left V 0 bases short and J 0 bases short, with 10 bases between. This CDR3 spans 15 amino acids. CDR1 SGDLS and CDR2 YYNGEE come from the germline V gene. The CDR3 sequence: CASSVGGDSSYEQYF. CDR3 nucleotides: TGTGCCAGCAGCGTAGGAGGCGACAGCTCCTACGAGCAGTACTTC.

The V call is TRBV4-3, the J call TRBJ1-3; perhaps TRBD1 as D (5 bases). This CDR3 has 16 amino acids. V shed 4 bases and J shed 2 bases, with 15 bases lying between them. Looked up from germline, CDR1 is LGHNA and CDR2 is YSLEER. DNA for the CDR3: TGCGCCAGCAGCCCAGCTCGTGGGGGGGCTGGAAACACCATATATTTT. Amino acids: CASSPARGGAGNTIYF.

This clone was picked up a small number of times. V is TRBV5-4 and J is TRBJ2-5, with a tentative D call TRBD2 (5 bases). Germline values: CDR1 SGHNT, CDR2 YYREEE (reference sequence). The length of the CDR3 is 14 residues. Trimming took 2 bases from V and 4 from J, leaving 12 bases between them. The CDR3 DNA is TGTGCCAGCAGCTTCATGAGGGCAGGAGAGACCCAGTACTTC. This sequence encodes CASSFMRAGETQYF.

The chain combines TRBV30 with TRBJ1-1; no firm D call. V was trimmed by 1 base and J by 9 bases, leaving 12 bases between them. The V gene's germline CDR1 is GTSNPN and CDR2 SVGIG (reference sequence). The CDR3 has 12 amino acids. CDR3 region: CAWSAPVGKAFF. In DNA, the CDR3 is TGTGCCTGGAGTGCCCCCGTTGGCAAAGCTTTCTTT.

The CDR3 region is CASSYSGPGNTIYF. CDR3 DNA: TGTGCCAGCAGTTACTCGGGGCCTGGAAACACCATATATTTT. The chain links TRBV6-5 to TRBJ1-3; TRBD1 might be the D (5 bases). Looked up from germline, CDR1 is MNHEY and CDR2 is SVGAGI. The CDR3 has 14 residues. Trimming left V 0 bases short and J 2 bases short, with 5 bases between.

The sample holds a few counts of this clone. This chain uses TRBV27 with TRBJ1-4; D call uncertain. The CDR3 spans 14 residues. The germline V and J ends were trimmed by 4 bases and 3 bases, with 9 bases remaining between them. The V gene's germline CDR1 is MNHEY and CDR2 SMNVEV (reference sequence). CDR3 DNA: TGTGCCAGCAGTTGGTACGGTTCTAATGAAAAACTGTTTTTT. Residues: CASSWYGSNEKLFF.

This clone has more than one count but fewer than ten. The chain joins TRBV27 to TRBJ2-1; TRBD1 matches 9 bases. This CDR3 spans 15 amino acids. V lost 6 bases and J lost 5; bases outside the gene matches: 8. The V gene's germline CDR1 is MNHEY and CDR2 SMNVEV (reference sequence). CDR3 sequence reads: CASRTGTGKHNEQFF. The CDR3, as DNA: TGTGCCAGCAGAACCGGGACAGGGAAACACAATGAGCAGTTCTTC.

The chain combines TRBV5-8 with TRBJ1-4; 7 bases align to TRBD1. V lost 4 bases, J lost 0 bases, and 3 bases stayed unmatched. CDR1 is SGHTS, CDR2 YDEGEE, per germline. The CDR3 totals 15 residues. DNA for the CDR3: TGTGCCAGCAGCCCTACAGGGGCAACTAATGAAAAACTGTTTTTT. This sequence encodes CASSPTGATNEKLFF.

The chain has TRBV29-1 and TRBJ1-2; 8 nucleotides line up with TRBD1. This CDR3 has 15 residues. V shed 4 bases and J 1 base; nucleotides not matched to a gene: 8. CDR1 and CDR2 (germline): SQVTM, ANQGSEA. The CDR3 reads CSVGPGQVVNYGYTF. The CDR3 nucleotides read TGCAGCGTTGGCCCGGGACAGGTCGTTAACTATGGCTACACCTTC.

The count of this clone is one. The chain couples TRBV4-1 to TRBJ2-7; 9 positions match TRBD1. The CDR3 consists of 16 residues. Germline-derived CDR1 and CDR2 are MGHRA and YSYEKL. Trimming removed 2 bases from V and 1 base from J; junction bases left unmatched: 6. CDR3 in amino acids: CASSQLTGGASYEQYF. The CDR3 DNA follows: TGCGCCAGCAGCCAATTAACAGGGGGCGCATCCTACGAGCAGTACTTC.

DNA for the CDR3: TGTGCCAGCAGGGCCGGACAGGGGAGGAATGAGCAGTTCTTC. Protein sequence: CASRAGQGRNEQFF. V and J are TRBV25-1 and TRBJ2-1; TRBD1 matches at 9 bases. V lost 6 bases and J lost 7; bases outside the gene matches: 7. This CDR3 spans 14 amino acids. CDR1 and CDR2 (germline): MGHDK, SYGVNS.

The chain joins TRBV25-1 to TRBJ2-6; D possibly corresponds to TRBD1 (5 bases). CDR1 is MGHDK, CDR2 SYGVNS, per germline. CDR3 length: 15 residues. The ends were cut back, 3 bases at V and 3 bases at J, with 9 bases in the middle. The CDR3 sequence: CASSETVGGANVLTF. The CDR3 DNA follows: TGTGCCAGCAGTGAGACAGTCGGTGGGGCCAACGTCCTGACTTTC.

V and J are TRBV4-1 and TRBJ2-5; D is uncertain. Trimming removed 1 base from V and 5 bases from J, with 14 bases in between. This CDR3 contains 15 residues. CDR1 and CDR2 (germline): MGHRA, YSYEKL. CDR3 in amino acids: CASSQGVSLRETQYF. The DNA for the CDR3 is TGCGCCAGCAGCCAAGGGGTTAGCCTCCGGGAGACCCAGTACTTC.

This chain's CDR3 is CASNWASEQYF. CDR3 in DNA: TGTGCCAGCAATTGGGCGTCCGAGCAGTACTTC. This chain links TRBV6-1 with TRBJ2-7; D not certain. In germline, CDR1 is MNHNS, CDR2 SASEGT. V was pared by 7 bases and J by 6 bases, with 10 bases between. The CDR3 totals 11 residues.

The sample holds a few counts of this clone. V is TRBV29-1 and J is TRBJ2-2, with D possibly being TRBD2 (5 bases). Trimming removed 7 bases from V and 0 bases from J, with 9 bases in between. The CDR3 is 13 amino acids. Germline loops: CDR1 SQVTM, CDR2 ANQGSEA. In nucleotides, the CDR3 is TGCAGCGCTGGACTGTCGAACACCGGGGAGCTGTTTTTT. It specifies CSAGLSNTGELFF.

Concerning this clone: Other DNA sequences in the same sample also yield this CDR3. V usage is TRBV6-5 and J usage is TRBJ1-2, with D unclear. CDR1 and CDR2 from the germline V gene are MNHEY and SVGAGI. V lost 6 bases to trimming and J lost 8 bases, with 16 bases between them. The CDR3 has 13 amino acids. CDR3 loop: CASSGREARGYTF. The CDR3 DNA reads TGTGCCAGCAGCGGGAGGGAGGCGAGGGGCTACACCTTC.

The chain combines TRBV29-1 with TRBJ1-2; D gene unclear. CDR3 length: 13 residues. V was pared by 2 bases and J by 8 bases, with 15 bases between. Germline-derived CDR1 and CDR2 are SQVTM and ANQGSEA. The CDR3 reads CSVETYKREGYTF. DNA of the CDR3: TGCAGCGTTGAAACCTACAAGCGGGAAGGCTACACCTTC.

The CDR3: CASSLQGAEPYTF. CDR3 DNA sequence: TGTGCCAGCAGTCTTCAGGGGGCGGAACCCTACACCTTC. The gene calls are TRBV6-5 and TRBJ1-2; 8 bases are a match to TRBD1. CDR3 size: 13 residues. V was pared by 5 bases and J by 10 bases, with 9 bases of the junction left unmatched. Germline loops: CDR1 MNHEY, CDR2 SVGAGI.

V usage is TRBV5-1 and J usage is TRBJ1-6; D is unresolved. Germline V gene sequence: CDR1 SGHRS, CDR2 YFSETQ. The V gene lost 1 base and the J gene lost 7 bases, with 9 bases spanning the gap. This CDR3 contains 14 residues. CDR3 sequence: CASSLSGWNSPLHF. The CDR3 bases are TGCGCCAGCAGCTTGTCAGGTTGGAATTCACCCCTCCACTTT. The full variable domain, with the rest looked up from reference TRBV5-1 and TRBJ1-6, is KAGVTQTPRYLIKTRGQQVTLSCSPISGHRSVSWYQQTPGQGLQFLFEYFSETQRNKGNFPGRFSGRQFSNSRSEMNVSTLELGDSALYLCASSLSGWNSPLHFGNGTRLTVT.

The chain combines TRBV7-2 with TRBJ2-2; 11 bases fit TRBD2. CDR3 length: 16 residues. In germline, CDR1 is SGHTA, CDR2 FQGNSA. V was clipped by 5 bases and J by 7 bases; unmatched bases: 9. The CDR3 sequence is CASSPTSGMINGELFF. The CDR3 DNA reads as TGTGCCAGCAGCCCGACTAGCGGGATGATCAACGGGGAGCTGTTTTTT.

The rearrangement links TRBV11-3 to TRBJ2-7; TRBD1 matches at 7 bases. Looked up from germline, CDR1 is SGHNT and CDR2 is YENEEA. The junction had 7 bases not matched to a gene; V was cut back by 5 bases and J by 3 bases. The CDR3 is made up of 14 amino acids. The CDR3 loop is CASSANRDSYEQYF. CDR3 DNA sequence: TGTGCCAGCAGCGCCAACCGGGACAGCTACGAGCAGTACTTC.

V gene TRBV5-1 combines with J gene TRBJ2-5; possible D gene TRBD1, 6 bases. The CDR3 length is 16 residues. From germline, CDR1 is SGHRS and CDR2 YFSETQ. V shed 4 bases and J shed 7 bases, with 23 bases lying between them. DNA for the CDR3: TGCGCCAGCAGCACAGGGCCAAGGCAAAATATAGGGACCCAGTACTTC. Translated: CASSTGPRQNIGTQYF.